Listed below are T cell receptor beta chains from one sample, sequenced in a study of cytomegalovirus exposure and HLA in healthy donors. TCRdb's copy holds only in-frame clones and misses some; the assay was immunoSEQ multiplex PCR. The data show about 120,000 clones, with over 65% seen just once and less than 3% held by the top ten. The material sequenced was PBMCs. Source of these receptors: a woman aged 40 to 50 in good health and CMV-seropositive. CDR3s include the opening cysteine and the closing phenylalanine or tryptophan. A D gene is named only where the DNA matches it firmly. Size values are once, few and many counts, or a class for expanded clones, and some rows have none.

cdr3_aa cdr3_nt v_call d_call cdr3_length clone_size j_call
CASSLAGTTLGTDTQYF TGCGCCAGCAGCTTGGCCGGGACTACTTTGGGCACAGATACGCAGTATTTT TRBV5-1 TRBD2 17 - TRBJ2-3
CASSPDRVGYTF TGTGCCAGCAGCCCGGACAGGGTTGGCTACACCTTC TRBV9 TRBD1 12 - TRBJ1-2
CASSSHGTAEAFF TGTGCCAGCAGCTCACACGGGACAGCTGAAGCTTTCTTT TRBV11-1 TRBD1 13 few TRBJ1-1
CASRNPSQTQYF TGTGCCAGCAGAAATCCATCCCAGACCCAGTACTTC TRBV7-2 - 12 once TRBJ2-5
CASSLGRGITYEQYF TGCGCCAGCAGCCTTGGCCGGGGGATCACCTACGAGCAGTACTTC TRBV5-1 - 15 once TRBJ2-7
CASSKADRASYEQYF TGTGCCAGCAGTAAGGCGGACAGGGCCTCCTACGAGCAGTACTTC TRBV6-5 TRBD1 15 - TRBJ2-7
CASSLGTGASYEQYF TGTGCCAGCAGCCTGGGGACAGGGGCCTCCTACGAGCAGTACTTC TRBV13 TRBD1 15 - TRBJ2-7
CASRQGANYGYTF TGTGCCAGCAGACAGGGGGCTAACTATGGCTACACCTTC TRBV6-1 TRBD1 13 few TRBJ1-2
CASSRQGPSNQPQHF TGTGCCAGCAGCCGACAGGGTCCTAGCAATCAGCCCCAGCATTTT TRBV27 TRBD1 15 few TRBJ1-5
CASSLLVAGGPSDTQYF TGTGCCAGCAGCTTGTTGGTAGCGGGGGGGCCGTCAGATACGCAGTATTTT TRBV7-9 TRBD2 17 - TRBJ2-3
CASSMDFLLLF TGTGCCAGCAGTATGGACTTCCTGTTACTCTTT TRBV2 - 11 few TRBJ1-1
CASSGDRSASPLHF TGTGCCAGCAGCGGGGACAGGAGTGCTTCACCCCTCCACTTT TRBV6-1 TRBD1 14 - TRBJ1-6
CASRPGLAGGEQYF TGTGCCAGTAGGCCGGGACTAGCGGGAGGCGAGCAGTACTTC TRBV19 TRBD2 14 - TRBJ2-7
CDRGTEAFF TGCGACCGGGGCACTGAAGCTTTCTTT TRBV19 - 9 - TRBJ1-1
CSVVKSRQDKETQYF TGCAGCGTGGTGAAGAGCAGGCAGGACAAAGAGACCCAGTACTTC TRBV29-1 - 15 - TRBJ2-5
CASGLGGSEQFF TGTGCTAGTGGTTTGGGCGGGTCTGAGCAGTTCTTC TRBV12-5 - 12 - TRBJ2-1
CASTGTSGNTGELFF TGTGCCAGCACAGGGACTAGCGGTAACACCGGGGAGCTGTTTTTT TRBV2 TRBD2 15 - TRBJ2-2
CASSLEGVRYGYTF TGCGCCAGCAGCTTGGAGGGGGTTAGGTATGGCTACACCTTC TRBV5-1 - 14 - TRBJ1-2
CSVPNRLAGVGNEQFF TGCAGCGTCCCCAACCGACTAGCGGGAGTTGGCAATGAGCAGTTCTTC TRBV29-1 TRBD2 16 once TRBJ2-1
CAIRLTGGGTDTQYF TGTGCCATCAGATTGACGGGGGGGGGCACAGATACGCAGTATTTT TRBV10-3 TRBD2 15 - TRBJ2-3
CASSPGQVEPQHF TGTGCCAGCAGCCCTGGACAGGTTGAGCCCCAGCATTTT TRBV7-2 TRBD1 13 once TRBJ1-5
CASTGQAGAPQYF TGTGCCAGCACTGGGCAGGCAGGGGCGCCGCAGTACTTC TRBV6-1 - 13 once TRBJ2-7
CASSIRGLGDNEQFF TGTGCCAGTAGTATCAGGGGACTAGGAGACAATGAGCAGTTCTTC TRBV19 TRBD2 15 - TRBJ2-1
CASSNSGWGLVAKNIQYF TGTGCCAGTAGCAATTCGGGGTGGGGATTGGTAGCCAAAAACATTCAGTACTTC TRBV19 - 18 few TRBJ2-4
CASKSGTLDGEKLFF TGTGCCAGCAAAAGCGGGACCTTGGATGGGGAAAAACTGTTTTTT TRBV6-6 - 15 - TRBJ1-4
CASSQQGNYGYTF TGTGCCAGCAGTCAACAGGGTAACTATGGCTACACCTTC TRBV5-5 - 13 few TRBJ1-2
CASTTSGGPYEQYF TGTGCCAGCACGACTAGCGGGGGCCCCTACGAGCAGTACTTC TRBV5-4 TRBD2 14 - TRBJ2-7
CASSWTSGVDTDTQYF TGCGCCAGCAGCTGGACTAGCGGGGTCGACACAGATACGCAGTATTTT TRBV5-1 TRBD2 16 - TRBJ2-3
CASSLANRVSF TGTGCCAGCAGCTTAGCCAACAGGGTTTCTTTC TRBV7-2 - 11 - TRBJ2-7
CASSPGLATGELFF TGTGCCAGCAGCCCGGGACTAGCGACCGGGGAGCTGTTTTTT TRBV7-2 TRBD2 14 - TRBJ2-2
CASSITGRVLQPQHF TGTGCCAGTAGTATAACGGGCAGGGTACTGCAGCCCCAGCATTTT TRBV19 - 15 - TRBJ1-5
CSVEGTGDSGYTF TGCAGCGTTGAGGGGACAGGGGATTCAGGCTACACCTTC TRBV29-1 TRBD1 13 few TRBJ1-2
CASSSQGPGTGELFF TGCGCCAGCAGCTCCCAGGGCCCGGGCACCGGGGAGCTGTTTTTT TRBV5-1 - 15 - TRBJ2-2
CSVLGLPDYEQYF TGCAGCGTGCTCGGACTCCCAGACTACGAGCAGTACTTC TRBV29-1 - 13 - TRBJ2-7
CASGLGTVSSWGTEAFF TGTGCTAGTGGTTTGGGGACAGTATCTAGTTGGGGGACTGAAGCTTTCTTT TRBV12-5 - 17 - TRBJ1-1
CASSLSTHMADTQYF TGTGCCAGCAGCTTGAGCACGCATATGGCAGATACGCAGTATTTT TRBV7-2 - 15 - TRBJ2-3
CSARQGGETQYF TGCAGCGCAAGACAGGGTGGGGAGACCCAGTACTTC TRBV29-1 TRBD1 12 - TRBJ2-5
CASSLDFGQHNEQFF TGTGCCAGCAGCTTAGATTTTGGACAGCACAATGAGCAGTTCTTC TRBV11-1 - 15 - TRBJ2-1
CASRSSGGPNEQFF TGCGCCAGCAGATCTAGCGGGGGCCCCAATGAGCAGTTCTTC TRBV5-1 TRBD2 14 - TRBJ2-1
CASSEGQSNQPQHF TGTGCCAGCAGTGAAGGTCAGAGCAATCAGCCCCAGCATTTT TRBV6-1 - 14 - TRBJ1-5
CASSFYRSSYEQYF TGTGCCAGCAGTTTCTACAGGAGCTCCTACGAGCAGTACTTC TRBV27 - 14 - TRBJ2-7
CASSIRKRSTGRMEGYTF TGTGCCAGTAGTATTAGAAAGAGGTCGACAGGGCGGATGGAAGGCTACACCTTC TRBV19 TRBD1 18 - TRBJ1-2